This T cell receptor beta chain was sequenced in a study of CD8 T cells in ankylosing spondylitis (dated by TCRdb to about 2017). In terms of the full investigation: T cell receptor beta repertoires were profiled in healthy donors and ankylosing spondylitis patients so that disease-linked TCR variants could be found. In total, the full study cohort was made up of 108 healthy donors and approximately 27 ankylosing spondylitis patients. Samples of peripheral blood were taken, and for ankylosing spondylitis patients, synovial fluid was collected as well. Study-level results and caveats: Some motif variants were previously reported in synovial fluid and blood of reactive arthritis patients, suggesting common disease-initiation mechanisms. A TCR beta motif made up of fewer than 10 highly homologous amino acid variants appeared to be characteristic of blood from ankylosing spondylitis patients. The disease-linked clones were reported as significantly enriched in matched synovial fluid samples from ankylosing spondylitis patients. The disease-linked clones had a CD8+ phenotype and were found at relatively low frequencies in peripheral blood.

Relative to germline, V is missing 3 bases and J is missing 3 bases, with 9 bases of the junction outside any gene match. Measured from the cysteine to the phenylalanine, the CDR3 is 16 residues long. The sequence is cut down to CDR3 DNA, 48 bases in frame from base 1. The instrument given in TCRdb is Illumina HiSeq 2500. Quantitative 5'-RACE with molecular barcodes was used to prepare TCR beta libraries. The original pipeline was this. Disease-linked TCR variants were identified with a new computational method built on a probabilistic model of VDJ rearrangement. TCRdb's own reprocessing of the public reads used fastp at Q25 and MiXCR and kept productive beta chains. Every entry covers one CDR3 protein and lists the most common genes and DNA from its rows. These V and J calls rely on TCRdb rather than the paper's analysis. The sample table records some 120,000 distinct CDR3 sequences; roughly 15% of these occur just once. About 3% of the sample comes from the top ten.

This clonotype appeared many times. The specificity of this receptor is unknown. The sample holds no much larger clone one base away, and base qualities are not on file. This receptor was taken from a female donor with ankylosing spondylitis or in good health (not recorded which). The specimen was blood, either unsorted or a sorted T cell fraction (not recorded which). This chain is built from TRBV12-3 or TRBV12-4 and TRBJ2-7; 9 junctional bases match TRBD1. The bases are TGTGCCAGCAGTTTTAGGCTACCGGGACAGGGCTACGAGCAGTACTTC. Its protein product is CASSFRLPGQGYEQYF.